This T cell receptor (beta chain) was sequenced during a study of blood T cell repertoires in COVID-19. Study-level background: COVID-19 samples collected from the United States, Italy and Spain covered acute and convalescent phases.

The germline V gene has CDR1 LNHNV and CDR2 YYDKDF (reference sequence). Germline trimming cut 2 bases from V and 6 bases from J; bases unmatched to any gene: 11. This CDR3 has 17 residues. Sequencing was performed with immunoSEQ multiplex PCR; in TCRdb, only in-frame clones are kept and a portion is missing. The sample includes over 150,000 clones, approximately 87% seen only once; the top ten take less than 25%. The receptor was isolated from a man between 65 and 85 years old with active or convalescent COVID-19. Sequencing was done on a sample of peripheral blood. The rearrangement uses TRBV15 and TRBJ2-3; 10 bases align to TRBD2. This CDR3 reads CATSRQGLAPDGDTQYF. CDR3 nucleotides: TGTGCCACCAGCAGACAGGGACTAGCGCCCGATGGGGATACGCAGTATTTT. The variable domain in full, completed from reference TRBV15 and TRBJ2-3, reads DAMVIQNPRYQVTQFGKPVTLSCSQTLNHNVMYWYQQKSSQAPKLLFHYYDKDFNNEADTPDNFQSRRPNTSFCFLDIRSPGLGDTAMYLCATSRQGLAPDGDTQYFGPGTRLTVL.